Each of the 19 T cell receptor beta chains below was sequenced from the same sample in a study of T-cell memory formation after mild COVID-19. MiXCR, applied by TCRdb to the 5' RACE reads, yields one record per CDR3 protein. The table shows under 350,000 distinct CDR3 sequences, with roughly 17% occurring only once. Sequenced: PBMCs or a T cell subset sorted from them (not recorded which). The receptors were gathered from a man between 18 and 29 years old who had mild COVID-19 (a few samples of this study predate the infection). Cell type and time point are not known.

This sequence joins TRBV6-2 or TRBV6-3 and TRBJ2-5; no reliable D call. The CDR3 length is 11 residues. The germline V gene has CDR1 MNHEY and CDR2 SVGEGT. Trimming cost V 2 bases and J 7 bases, with 5 bases left between them. The CDR3 protein is CASSYRRTQYF. As DNA, the CDR3 is TGTGCCAGCAGTTACCGGCGGACCCAGTACTTC.

This chain uses TRBV9 with TRBJ2-3, with D possibly TRBD1 on 7 matching bases. CDR1 SGDLS and CDR2 YYNGEE come from the germline V gene. The CDR3 runs to 17 residues. Trimming took 4 bases from V and 3 from J, leaving 21 bases between them. The CDR3 is CASSQARGAVRTDTQYF. The CDR3 DNA sequence: TGTGCCAGCAGCCAGGCCAGGGGGGCCGTACGGACAGATACGCAGTATTTT.

This clonotype came up a few times. This rearrangement joins TRBV7-9 to TRBJ2-3; no firm D call. V gave up 0 bases and J gave up 3 bases, with 7 bases separating them. CDR3 length: 14 amino acids. CDR1 is SEHNR, CDR2 FQNEAQ, per germline (reference sequence). CDR3 loop: CASSLAQITDTQYF. In nucleotides, the CDR3 is TGTGCCAGCAGCTTAGCACAGATTACAGATACGCAGTATTTT.

This clonotype was observed a few times. CDR3 protein: CASTPGLPQETQYF. The CDR3 DNA is TGTGCCAGCACCCCGGGACTCCCGCAAGAGACCCAGTACTTC. V gene TRBV12-3 or TRBV12-4 combines with J gene TRBJ2-5, with a possible D match to TRBD2 (6 bases). The CDR3 loop spans 14 amino acids. Trimming left V 7 bases short and J 2 bases short, with 14 bases between.

This clonotype was counted only a few times. The chain has TRBV7-9 and TRBJ1-2; D remains ambiguous. Germline lookup yields CDR1 SEHNR and CDR2 FQNEAQ (reference sequence). V was trimmed by 4 bases and J by 4 bases, leaving 10 bases between them. This CDR3 contains 13 residues. The CDR3 nucleotides are TGTGCCAGCAGCTCAGGAGCCTTCTATGGCTACACCTTC. Its translation is CASSSGAFYGYTF.

This chain joins TRBV12-3 or TRBV12-4 and TRBJ2-7; 7 bases are shared with TRBD2. The CDR3 totals 14 residues. V was pared by 5 bases and J by 5 bases, with 9 bases of the junction left unmatched. The chain's CDR3 is CASSPPGRGDEQYF. The CDR3 bases are TGTGCCAGCAGTCCGCCGGGCCGGGGGGACGAGCAGTACTTC.

This clonotype was recorded a few times. DNA for the CDR3: TGTGCCAGCTCATTGCCCCTCCACGACAATGAGCAGTTCTTC. It yields the protein CASSLPLHDNEQFF. The gene calls are TRBV18 and TRBJ2-1; D unclear. Trimming took 5 bases from V and 5 from J, leaving 13 bases between them. The CDR3 is 14 residues long. Germline CDR1 reads KGHSH; CDR2 reads LQKENI.

This clonotype appeared a few times. J is TRBJ1-2 and V is TRBV4-3; TRBD1 matches at 8 bases. V lost 4 bases to trimming and J lost 2 bases; unmatched junction nucleotides: 6. The CDR3 sequence is 15 residues long. CDR1 and CDR2 (germline): LGHNA, YSLEER. CDR3 protein: CASSPDRGLNYGYTF. Written as DNA, the CDR3 is TGCGCCAGCAGCCCCGACAGGGGTTTGAACTATGGCTACACCTTC.

This rearrangement joins TRBV7-8 to TRBJ1-6; no reliable D call. Germline CDR1 and CDR2: SGHVS and FQNEAQ. This CDR3 has 17 residues. With 1 base removed from V and 0 bases from J, the gap between germline ends came to 10 bases. CDR3 sequence (DNA): TGTGCCAGCAGCTTAGGACGTCCGAGCTCCTATAATTCACCCCTCCACTTT. This encodes CASSLGRPSSYNSPLHF. Variable domain in full (rest from reference TRBV7-8 and TRBJ1-6): GAGVSQSPRYKVAKRGQDVALRCDPISGHVSLFWYQQALGQGPEFLTYFQNEAQLDKSGLPSDRFFAERPEGSVSTLKIQRTQQEDSAVYLCASSLGRPSSYNSPLHFGNGTRLTVT.

This clonotype showed up just a few times. The chain joins TRBV12-3 or TRBV12-4 to TRBJ1-5; 9 bases align to TRBD1. CDR3 size: 15 residues. J gave up 6 bases and V 2 bases, and 5 bases lay outside the gene matches. DNA of the CDR3: TGTGCCAGCAGTTTACAGGACAGGGGTTTTCAGCCCCAGCATTTT. It yields the protein CASSLQDRGFQPQHF.

This clonotype was seen a few times. CDR3 loop: CASSVAGLAPYGYTF. Here the CDR3 DNA reads TGTGCCAGCAGCGTAGCAGGCCTTGCCCCCTATGGCTACACCTTC. The chain combines TRBV9 with TRBJ1-2; D remains unclear. With 0 bases removed from V and 4 bases from J, the gap between germline ends came to 13 bases. Germline V gene sequence: CDR1 SGDLS, CDR2 YYNGEE. This CDR3 comprises 15 residues.

The chain is built from TRBV6-4 and TRBJ2-1; the match to TRBD1 covers 9 bases. V was clipped by 7 bases and J by 6 bases; unmatched bases: 7. From germline, CDR1 is MRHNA and CDR2 SNTAGT. This CDR3 has 14 residues. The CDR3 DNA follows: TGTGCCAGCAAGAGGGGACAGGGTTTCAATGAGCAGTTCTTC. Translated: CASKRGQGFNEQFF.

J is TRBJ2-7 and V is TRBV4-1, with D unclear. The V gene's germline CDR1 is MGHRA and CDR2 YSYEKL. V was clipped by 2 bases and J by 2 bases, with 7 bases between them. The CDR3 is made up of 13 amino acids. CDR3: CASSQPDTYEQYF. CDR3 sequence (DNA): TGCGCCAGCAGCCAACCAGACACCTACGAGCAGTACTTC.

A few counts support this clonotype. The DNA for the CDR3 is TGTGCCAGCAGCCAAGGGGGAGCGCAGAGTACGCAGTATTTT. Encoded protein: CASSQGGAQSTQYF. The rearrangement uses TRBV3-1 and TRBJ2-3, with D perhaps TRBD2 (5 bases). Germline V lookup: CDR1 LGHDT, CDR2 YNNKEL (reference sequence). CDR3 length equals 14 residues. Trimming stripped 1 base from V and 8 bases from J, with 13 bases between.

J is TRBJ2-3 and V is TRBV7-2, with D perhaps TRBD1 (6 bases). The CDR3 sequence is 16 residues long. V was clipped by 5 bases and J by 0 bases, with 15 bases between them. Germline CDR1 SGHTA, CDR2 FQGNSA. In nucleotides, the CDR3 is TGTGCCAGCAGCCGCCCGGGGACATTCAGCACAGATACGCAGTATTTT. This translates into CASSRPGTFSTDTQYF.

This clonotype was seen a handful of times. The CDR3 coding sequence is TGTGCCAGCAGCTGGACAGGCAATGAGCAGTTCTTC. Its translation is CASSWTGNEQFF. The rearrangement links TRBV27 to TRBJ2-1; TRBD1 agrees at 7 bases. V dropped 6 bases and J dropped 6; count of bases not matched to a gene: 2. The CDR3 consists of 12 residues. The V gene's germline CDR1 is MNHEY and CDR2 SMNVEV (reference sequence).

This clonotype showed up just a few times. The chain uses TRBV30 and TRBJ1-5, with 9 bases fitting TRBD1. This CDR3 has 13 residues. After removal of 7 bases from V and 10 bases from J, the junction contained 11 bases not matched to a gene. CDR1 and CDR2 from the germline V gene are GTSNPN and SVGIG (reference sequence). The CDR3 here is CAFSADRGSPQHF. The CDR3 DNA follows: TGTGCCTTCTCGGCGGACAGGGGAAGCCCCCAGCATTTT.

This clonotype has more than one count but fewer than ten. The rearrangement joins TRBV6-5 to TRBJ2-7, with D tentatively TRBD2 (5 bases). With 7 bases removed from V and 0 bases from J, the gap between germline ends came to 10 bases. CDR3 length: 13 residues. From germline, CDR1 is MNHEY and CDR2 SVGAGI. Written as DNA, the CDR3 is TGTGCCAGCATGCGAGGGAACTCCTACGAGCAGTACTTC. This sequence encodes CASMRGNSYEQYF.

The V and J genes are TRBV12-3 or TRBV12-4 and TRBJ2-3; D call uncertain. This CDR3 is built from 14 residues. The V and J ends lost 0 bases and 2 bases respectively, with 6 bases between them. CDR3 coding DNA: TGTGCCAGCAGTTTAGCGGAGAACACAGATACGCAGTATTTT. It encodes CASSLAENTDTQYF.